The 17 T cell receptor beta chains given below trace back to one sample, sequenced in a study of CD8+ T cells in alopecia areata. cDNA reverse transcribed from extracted RNA served as the sequencing template. The data were produced by immunoSEQ multiplex PCR, yet TCRdb's version contains in-frame clones alone and is incomplete. The top ten clones hold approximately 18% of a sample with around 140,000 clones, roughly 50% of them seen once. The sample was CD8+ T cells sorted from blood, taken at week 0. Every receptor here comes from a human donor with alopecia areata.

The DNA of the CDR3 is TGCAGCGTTGGCGGGACTAGCGGTAGCACAGATACGCAGTATTTT. This sequence encodes CSVGGTSGSTDTQYF. The chain carries TRBV29-1 and TRBJ2-3; 11 positions match TRBD2. V shed 4 bases, J shed 0 bases, and the junction held 3 bases outside the gene matches. This CDR3 has 15 amino acids. Per germline, CDR1 SQVTM and CDR2 ANQGSEA.

This clone appeared a few times. The chain uses TRBV19 and TRBJ1-2, with a possible D match to TRBD1 (5 bases). Trimming cost V 4 bases and J 3 bases, with 15 bases left between them. This CDR3 is built from 15 residues. CDR1 is LNHDA, CDR2 SQIVND, per germline (reference sequence). CDR3 DNA: TGTGCCAGTAGTACTCCCCGGGACTCCTACTATGGCTACACCTTC. It yields the protein CASSTPRDSYYGYTF.

This clone was counted a few times. This chain joins TRBV7-9 and TRBJ2-1; 7 nucleotides line up with TRBD2. CDR1 and CDR2 (germline): SEHNR, FQNEAQ (reference sequence). CDR3 size: 13 residues. J lost 2 bases, V lost 10 bases, and 5 bases had no gene match. The CDR3 sequence: CAILGGTYNEQFF. The CDR3 DNA is TGTGCCATCCTGGGAGGGACCTACAATGAGCAGTTCTTC.

In its sample, this clone was seen a few times. The V call is TRBV6-6, the J call TRBJ1-1; no clear D. V gave up 6 bases and J gave up 3 bases, with 11 bases separating them. This CDR3 is built from 13 residues. CDR1 and CDR2 from the germline V gene are MNHNY and SVGAGI (reference sequence). The CDR3 coding sequence is TGTGCCAGCAGACAGCTGGGAGACACTGAAGCTTTCTTT. Its translation is CASRQLGDTEAFF.

The chain couples TRBV4-3 to TRBJ1-1; D unresolved. Deletions cut 3 bases from V and 3 bases from J, with 11 bases between. This CDR3 is 14 amino acids long. Germline CDR1 and CDR2: LGHNA and YSLEER. CDR3 sequence: CASSHRSPHTEAFF. Written as DNA, the CDR3 is TGCGCCAGCAGCCATCGTTCCCCCCACACTGAAGCTTTCTTT.

This clone was observed a handful of times. The genes are TRBV7-9 and TRBJ1-1; D is ambiguous. The V gene's germline CDR1 is SEHNR and CDR2 FQNEAQ (reference sequence). Trimming shortened V by 7 bases and J by 3 bases, and 6 bases separated the two germline ends. The CDR3 consists of 11 residues. CDR3 sequence reads: CASTPDTEAFF. Here the CDR3 DNA reads TGTGCCAGCACCCCGGACACTGAAGCTTTCTTT.

The V gene is TRBV13, the J gene TRBJ2-7; D unresolved. The V and J ends lost 5 bases and 4 bases respectively, with 12 bases between them. The CDR3 runs 13 residues. Germline V gene sequence: CDR1 PRHDT, CDR2 FYEKMQ (reference sequence). The CDR3 spells CASSPPLYYEQYF. The CDR3 DNA is TGTGCCAGCAGCCCACCACTCTATTACGAGCAGTACTTC.

J is TRBJ2-7 and V is TRBV4-1; D not certain. Trimming removed 6 bases from V and 0 bases from J, with 9 bases in between. Germline CDR1 reads MGHRA; CDR2 reads YSYEKL. This CDR3 is built from 13 residues. CDR3: CASSDQRSYEQYF. Here the CDR3 DNA reads TGCGCCAGCAGTGATCAGCGCTCCTACGAGCAGTACTTC.

This rearrangement joins TRBV6-5 to TRBJ1-2; unclear D gene. Trimming shortened V by 6 bases and J by 3 bases, and 14 bases separated the two germline ends. The CDR3 is 14 amino acids. Germline CDR1 is MNHEY and CDR2 is SVGAGI. The CDR3 sequence is CASSPTLEDYGYTF. The DNA of the CDR3 is TGTGCCAGCAGCCCGACCCTGGAGGACTATGGCTACACCTTC.

The gene calls are TRBV15 and TRBJ1-1; 12 bases align to TRBD1. The CDR3 extends over 15 amino acids. Germline-derived CDR1 and CDR2 are LNHNV and YYDKDF (reference sequence). V trimming: 5 bases; J trimming: 3 bases; junction bases outside the gene matches: 4. The CDR3 sequence is CATSGTGGWDTEAFF. The CDR3 DNA sequence: TGTGCCACCAGCGGGACAGGGGGCTGGGACACTGAAGCTTTCTTT.

V and J are TRBV29-1 and TRBJ2-5; TRBD2 might be the D (5 bases). Germline-derived CDR1 and CDR2 are SQVTM and ANQGSEA. The CDR3 has 12 residues. Trimming cost V 8 bases and J 9 bases, with 19 bases left between them. Written as DNA, the CDR3 is TGCAGCTTCCCCGACGAGCAGGAGGCCCAGTACTTC. Translated, it gives CSFPDEQEAQYF. Together with reference TRBV29-1 and TRBJ2-5, the CDR3 gives the full variable domain: SAVISQKPSRDICQRGTSLTIQCQVDSQVTMMFWYRQQPGQSLTLIATANQGSEATYESGFVIDKFPISRPNLTFSTLTVSNMSPEDSSIYLCSFPDEQEAQYFGPGTRLLVL.

The J gene is TRBJ1-4, the V gene TRBV25-1; TRBD1 matches 7 bases. Per the germline V gene, CDR1 is MGHDK and CDR2 is SYGVNS. Germline trimming cut 6 bases from V and 8 bases from J; bases unmatched to any gene: 9. This CDR3 region has 14 residues. The CDR3 bases are TGTGCCAGCAGCCCCGGACAGGCTAGGGAAAAACTGTTTTTT. It specifies CASSPGQAREKLFF.

This clone was counted between two and nine times. The chain recombines TRBV13 with TRBJ1-1; 7 positions match TRBD1. The CDR3 runs 15 residues. Germline CDR1 reads PRHDT; CDR2 reads FYEKMQ (reference sequence). Unmatched junction bases numbered 6, after V lost 2 bases and J lost 3 bases. The CDR3 nucleotides are TGTGCCAGCAGCTTACGAGGGGGCGCGGACACTGAAGCTTTCTTT. Protein: CASSLRGGADTEAFF.

The chain recombines TRBV13 with TRBJ1-1, with D possibly TRBD1 on 5 matching bases. The V end was cut by 4 bases, the J end by 7 bases, with 13 bases between. The CDR3 is 13 residues long. Germline CDR1 is PRHDT and CDR2 is FYEKMQ (reference sequence). The CDR3 region is CASSSAGTFEAFF. The CDR3 DNA is TGTGCCAGCAGCTCCGCCGGGACCTTTGAAGCTTTCTTT.

The J gene is TRBJ2-1, the V gene TRBV7-6; D possibly corresponds to TRBD1 (6 bases). The CDR3 has 12 residues. Deletions cut 5 bases from V and 8 bases from J, with 10 bases between. From germline, CDR1 is SGHVS and CDR2 FNYEAQ. The CDR3 reads CASSTGIHEQFF. The DNA of the CDR3 is TGTGCCAGCAGCACAGGGATCCATGAGCAGTTCTTC.

CDR3 sequence: CASAFTGTGTYEQYF. DNA for the CDR3: TGTGCCAGCGCGTTCACCGGGACAGGCACCTACGAGCAGTACTTC. The chain combines TRBV27 with TRBJ2-7; 8 bases line up with TRBD1. CDR1 and CDR2 from the germline V gene are MNHEY and SMNVEV (reference sequence). V lost 8 bases to trimming and J lost 2 bases; unmatched junction nucleotides: 11. CDR3 size: 15 residues.

This clone was seen once. This sequence joins TRBV9 and TRBJ2-7; 8 nucleotides line up with TRBD2. The J segment lost 2 bases and the V segment lost 2 bases, leaving 3 bases of the junction unmatched. The CDR3 totals 14 residues. The V gene's germline CDR1 is SGDLS and CDR2 YYNGEE. The CDR3 reads CASSVGGDPYEQYF. CDR3 nucleotide sequence: TGTGCCAGCAGCGTCGGGGGGGACCCCTACGAGCAGTACTTC.